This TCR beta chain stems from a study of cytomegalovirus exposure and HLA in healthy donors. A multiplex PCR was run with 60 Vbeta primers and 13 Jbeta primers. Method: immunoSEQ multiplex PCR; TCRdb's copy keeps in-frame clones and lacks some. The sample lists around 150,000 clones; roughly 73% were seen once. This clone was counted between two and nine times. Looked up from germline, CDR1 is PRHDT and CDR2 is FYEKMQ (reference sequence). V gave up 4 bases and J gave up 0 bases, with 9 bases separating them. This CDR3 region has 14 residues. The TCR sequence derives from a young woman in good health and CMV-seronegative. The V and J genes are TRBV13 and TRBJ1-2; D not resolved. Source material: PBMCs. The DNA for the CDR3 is TGTGCCAGCAGCTACAAACCTTCTAACTATGGCTACACCTTC. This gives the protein CASSYKPSNYGYTF.